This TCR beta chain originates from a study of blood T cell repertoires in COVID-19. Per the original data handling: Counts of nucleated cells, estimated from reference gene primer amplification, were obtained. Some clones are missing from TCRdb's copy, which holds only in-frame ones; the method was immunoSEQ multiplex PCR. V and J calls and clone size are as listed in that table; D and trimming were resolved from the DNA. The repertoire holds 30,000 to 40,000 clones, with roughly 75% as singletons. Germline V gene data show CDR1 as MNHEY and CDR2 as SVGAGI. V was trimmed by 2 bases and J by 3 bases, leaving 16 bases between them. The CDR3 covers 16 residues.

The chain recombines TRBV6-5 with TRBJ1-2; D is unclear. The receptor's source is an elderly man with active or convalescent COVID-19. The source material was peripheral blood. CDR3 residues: CASSYGLGVVDYGYTF. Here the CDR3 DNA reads TGTGCCAGCAGTTACGGCCTCGGGGTCGTCGACTATGGCTACACCTTC.